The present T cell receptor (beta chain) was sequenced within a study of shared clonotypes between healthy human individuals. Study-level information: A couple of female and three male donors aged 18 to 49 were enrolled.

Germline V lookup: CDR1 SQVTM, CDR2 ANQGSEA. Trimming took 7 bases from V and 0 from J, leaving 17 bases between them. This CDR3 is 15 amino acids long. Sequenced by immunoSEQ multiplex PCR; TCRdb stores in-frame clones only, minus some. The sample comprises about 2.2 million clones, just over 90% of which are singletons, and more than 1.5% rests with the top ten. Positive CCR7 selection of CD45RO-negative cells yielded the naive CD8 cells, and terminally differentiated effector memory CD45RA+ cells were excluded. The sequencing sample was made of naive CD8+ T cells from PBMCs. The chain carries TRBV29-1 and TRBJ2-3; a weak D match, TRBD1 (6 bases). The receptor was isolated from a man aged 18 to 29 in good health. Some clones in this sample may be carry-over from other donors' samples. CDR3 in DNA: TGCAGCGCCCTACCTGACAGGTTTAGCACAGATACGCAGTATTTT. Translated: CSALPDRFSTDTQYF.